This TCR beta chain stems from a study of blood T cells in healthy people across ages. Overall study results and limits: Researchers said unsorted PBMCs prevented a conclusive naive versus antigen-experienced comparison.

For the second PCR, which ran for about 6 to 11 cycles, a sample-barcoded 5' primer and a J-beta primer mix were used. The authors tagged each cDNA molecule using a template-switch adaptor with 12 random nucleotides. Sequencing yielded, for each sample, at least 2.5 million paired-end reads carrying CDR3. TCRdb recomputed calls from the 5' RACE reads with MiXCR, one row per CDR3 protein. The table shows under 800,000 distinct CDR3 sequences, with around 20% occurring only once. Details on this clonotype: What it binds is not known.

Looked up from germline, CDR1 is MNHEY and CDR2 is SMNVEV (reference sequence). V dropped 4 bases and J dropped 9 bases, with 7 bases sitting between them. The CDR3 has 12 amino acids. V and J are TRBV27 and TRBJ1-6; D is possibly TRBD1 (5 bases). This receptor was obtained from a man between 65 and 79 years old in good health. Sequenced material: blood. The CDR3 nucleotides are TGTGCCAGCAGTTCGGGACTTTCACCCCTCCACTTT. This sequence encodes CASSSGLSPLHF.